These T cell receptor beta chains were read from a single sample in a study of blood T cell repertoires in COVID-19. TCRdb keeps only in-frame clones here, not all; method: immunoSEQ multiplex PCR. The profile shows about 160,000 clones, over 75% of them singletons. The sequenced sample consisted of PBMCs or T cells enriched from blood (not recorded which). The receptors were gathered from a man in his forties or fifties who had recovered from COVID-19. CDR3s include the opening cysteine and the closing phenylalanine or tryptophan. A D gene is named only where the DNA matches it firmly. Only some rows state a clone size, as once, few, many or a class for expanded clones.

abundance: NA; j_gene: TRBJ2-6; v_gene: TRBV7-6; d_gene: NA; len: 16; CDR3nt: TGTGCCAGCAGCTTCTGGAACAGGGCTGGGGCCAACGTCCTGACTTTC; CDR3aa: CASSFWNRAGANVLTF
abundance: NA; j_gene: TRBJ2-2; v_gene: TRBV24-1; d_gene: NA; len: 14; CDR3nt: TGTGCCACCAGTGATACTAGCTTCACCGGGGAGCTGTTTTTT; CDR3aa: CATSDTSFTGELFF
abundance: NA; j_gene: TRBJ1-3; v_gene: TRBV19; d_gene: NA; len: 15; CDR3nt: TGTGCCAGTACCCCAGCGGGGGGCATCGGAAACACCATATATTTT; CDR3aa: CASTPAGGIGNTIYF
abundance: NA; j_gene: TRBJ2-5; v_gene: TRBV5-6; d_gene: TRBD2; len: 16; CDR3nt: TGTGCCAGCAGCGCCGGGACTAGCGGCCTCTTGGAGACCCAGTACTTC; CDR3aa: CASSAGTSGLLETQYF
abundance: NA; j_gene: TRBJ1-4; v_gene: TRBV6-1; d_gene: TRBD1; len: 16; CDR3nt: TGTGCCAGCAGTGACCTTGCCGGGACAGAGAATGAAAAACTGTTTTTT; CDR3aa: CASSDLAGTENEKLFF
abundance: NA; j_gene: TRBJ1-2; v_gene: TRBV14; d_gene: TRBD1; len: 13; CDR3nt: TGTGCCAGCACCGGGACAGGGGAGAGAGGCTACACCTTC; CDR3aa: CASTGTGERGYTF
abundance: NA; j_gene: TRBJ1-6; v_gene: TRBV19; d_gene: TRBD1; len: 14; CDR3nt: TGTGCCAGTAACCCGGGACAGGGCGGTTCACCCCTCCACTTT; CDR3aa: CASNPGQGGSPLHF
abundance: NA; j_gene: TRBJ1-5; v_gene: TRBV27; d_gene: NA; len: 14; CDR3nt: TGTGCCAGCAGTTTTCAAGGGGAATATCAGCCCCAGCATTTT; CDR3aa: CASSFQGEYQPQHF
abundance: few; j_gene: TRBJ1-2; v_gene: TRBV19; d_gene: TRBD1; len: 15; CDR3nt: TGTGCCAGTCGGACAGGGGAAAGGGGGAACTATGGCTACACCTTC; CDR3aa: CASRTGERGNYGYTF
abundance: NA; j_gene: TRBJ1-2; v_gene: TRBV10-3; d_gene: TRBD1; len: 17; CDR3nt: TGTGCCATCAGTGATGTGGGACAGGGAGCCTATAGCTATGGCTACACCTTC; CDR3aa: CAISDVGQGAYSYGYTF
abundance: once; j_gene: TRBJ1-1; v_gene: TRBV5-4; d_gene: NA; len: 16; CDR3nt: TGTGCCAGCAGCGTCCGGGACCGGGGGGGAAACACTGAAGCTTTCTTT; CDR3aa: CASSVRDRGGNTEAFF
abundance: NA; j_gene: TRBJ2-5; v_gene: TRBV4-1; d_gene: NA; len: 16; CDR3nt: TGCGCCAGCAGCCAAGGGTGGGGGCCGGAGCAAGAGACCCAGTACTTC; CDR3aa: CASSQGWGPEQETQYF
abundance: NA; j_gene: TRBJ2-3; v_gene: TRBV11-2; d_gene: TRBD2; len: 18; CDR3nt: TGTGCCAGCAGCTTAGCTCGAGTAGCGGGGGGGGTCACAGATACGCAGTATTTT; CDR3aa: CASSLARVAGGVTDTQYF
abundance: NA; j_gene: TRBJ2-3; v_gene: TRBV5-1; d_gene: TRBD2; len: 16; CDR3nt: TGCGCCAGCAGCTTGGGGACTAGCGCTAGCACAGATACGCAGTATTTT; CDR3aa: CASSLGTSASTDTQYF
abundance: NA; j_gene: TRBJ2-1; v_gene: TRBV4-1; d_gene: NA; len: 16; CDR3nt: TGCGCCAGCAGCCAAGATACGGCAGGGGTTAGGAATGAGCAGTTCTTC; CDR3aa: CASSQDTAGVRNEQFF
abundance: NA; j_gene: TRBJ2-2; v_gene: TRBV9; d_gene: TRBD1; len: 16; CDR3nt: TGTGCCAGCAGCTCCCTTGGGGACAGGGTACACCGGGGAGCTGTTTTT; CDR3aa: CASSSLGDRVHRGAVF